What follows describes a single T cell receptor (beta chain). Treatment here: randomized to nivolumab then ipilimumab (arm A) or the reverse (arm B). None of the patients previously received DNA-damaging chemotherapy. This sample is drawn from a study of sequential checkpoint blockade in melanoma. Looking at the study overall: Both treatment sequences were followed by maintenance nivolumab.

Clones were sequenced by immunoSEQ multiplex PCR, and TCRdb holds only the in-frame ones, with some missing. The table records 25,000 to 30,000 clones, 83% of them present only once. V was pared by 5 bases and J by 3 bases, with 11 bases between. The CDR3 is 13 amino acids. CDR1 and CDR2 (germline): PRHDT, FYEKMQ (reference sequence). This sample comprised CD8+ T cells sorted from blood (inferred from file names), obtained from a patient given nivolumab and ipilimumab in sequence. This clonotype was obtained from a human donor with melanoma. The chain joins TRBV13 to TRBJ2-7; D perhaps matches TRBD2 (5 bases). The CDR3 here is CASSERLYYEQYF. Written as DNA, the CDR3 is TGTGCCAGCAGCGAGCGGTTGTACTACGAGCAGTACTTC.